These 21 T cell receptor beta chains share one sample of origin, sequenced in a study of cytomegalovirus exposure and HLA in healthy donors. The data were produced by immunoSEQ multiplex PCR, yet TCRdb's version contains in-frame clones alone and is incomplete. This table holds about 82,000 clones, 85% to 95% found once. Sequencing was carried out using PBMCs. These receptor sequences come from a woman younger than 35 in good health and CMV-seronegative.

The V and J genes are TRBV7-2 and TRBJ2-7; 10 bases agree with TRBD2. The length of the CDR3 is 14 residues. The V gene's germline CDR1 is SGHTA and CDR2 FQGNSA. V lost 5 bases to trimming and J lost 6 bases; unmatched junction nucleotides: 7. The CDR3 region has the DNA TGTGCCAGCAGCACCCAGCGGGGGGGCGGCGAGCAGTACTTC. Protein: CASSTQRGGGEQYF.

In DNA, the CDR3 is TGTGCCAGCAGCCGTGAAGGGAGCGGGAGTTTTGAGCAGTACTTC. This translates into CASSREGSGSFEQYF. The chain is built from TRBV7-2 and TRBJ2-7; 8 positions agree with TRBD2. Losses at the gene ends were 5 bases for V and 7 bases for J; bases not matched to a gene: 13. There are 15 residues in the CDR3. The germline V gene encodes CDR1 SGHTA and CDR2 FQGNSA.

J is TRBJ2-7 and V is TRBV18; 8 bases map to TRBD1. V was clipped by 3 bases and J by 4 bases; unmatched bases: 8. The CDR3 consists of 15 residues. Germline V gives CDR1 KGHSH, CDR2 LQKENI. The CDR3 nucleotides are TGTGCCAGCTCACCCCAATGGACAGGGAGGTACGAGCAGTACTTC. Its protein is CASSPQWTGRYEQYF.

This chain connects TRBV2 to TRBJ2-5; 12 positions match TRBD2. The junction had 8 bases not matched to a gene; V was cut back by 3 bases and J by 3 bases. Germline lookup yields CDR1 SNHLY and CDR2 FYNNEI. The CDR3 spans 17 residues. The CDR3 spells CASSDGFRLAGEETQYF. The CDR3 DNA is TGTGCCAGCAGTGATGGGTTCAGACTAGCGGGGGAAGAGACCCAGTACTTC.

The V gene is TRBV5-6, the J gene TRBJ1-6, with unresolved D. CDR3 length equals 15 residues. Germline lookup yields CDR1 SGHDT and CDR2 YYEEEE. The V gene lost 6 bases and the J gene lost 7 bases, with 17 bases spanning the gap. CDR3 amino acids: CASMVTVLSNSPLHF. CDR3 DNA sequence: TGTGCCAGCATGGTTACAGTCCTGAGCAATTCACCCCTCCACTTT.

CDR3 in amino acids: CASSPVYTGGNEQFF. The DNA of the CDR3 is TGTGCCAGCAGCCCCGTCTATACAGGGGGCAATGAGCAGTTCTTC. This chain connects TRBV7-2 to TRBJ2-1; 8 bases align to TRBD1. The CDR3 totals 15 residues. Germline CDR1 reads SGHTA; CDR2 reads FQGNSA. With 5 bases clipped from V and 6 bases from J, the junction kept 9 bases outside the gene matches. The complete variable domain, with remaining parts taken from reference TRBV7-2 and TRBJ2-1, reads GAGVSQSPSNKVTEKGKDVELRCDPISGHTALYWYRQSLGQGLEFLIYFQGNSAPDKSGLPSDRFSAERTGGSVSTLTIQRTQQEDSAVYLCASSPVYTGGNEQFFGPGTRLTVL.

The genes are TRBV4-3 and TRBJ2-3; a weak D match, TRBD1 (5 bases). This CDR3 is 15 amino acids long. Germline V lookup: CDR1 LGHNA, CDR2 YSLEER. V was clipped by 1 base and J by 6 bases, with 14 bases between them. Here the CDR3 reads CASSQVKGADDTQYF. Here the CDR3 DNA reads TGCGCCAGCAGCCAAGTTAAAGGGGCTGACGATACGCAGTATTTT.

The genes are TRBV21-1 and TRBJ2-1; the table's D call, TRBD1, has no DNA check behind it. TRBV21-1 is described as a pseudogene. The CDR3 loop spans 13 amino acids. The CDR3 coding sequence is TGTGCCAGCACCAAAAAAAACATGGATGAGCAGTTCTTC. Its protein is CASTKKNMDEQFF.

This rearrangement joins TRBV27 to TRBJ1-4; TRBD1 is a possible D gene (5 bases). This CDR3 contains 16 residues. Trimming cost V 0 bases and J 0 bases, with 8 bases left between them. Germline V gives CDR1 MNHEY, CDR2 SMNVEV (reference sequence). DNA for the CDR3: TGTGCCAGCAGTTTATCGGCGGGGGCAACTAATGAAAAACTGTTTTTT. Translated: CASSLSAGATNEKLFF.

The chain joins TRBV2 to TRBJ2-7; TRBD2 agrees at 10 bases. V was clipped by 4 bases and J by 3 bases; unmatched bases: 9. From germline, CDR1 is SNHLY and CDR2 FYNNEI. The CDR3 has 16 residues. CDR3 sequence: CASSASSSGGIYEQYF. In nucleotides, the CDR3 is TGTGCCAGCAGTGCCTCTTCTAGCGGGGGAATCTACGAGCAGTACTTC.

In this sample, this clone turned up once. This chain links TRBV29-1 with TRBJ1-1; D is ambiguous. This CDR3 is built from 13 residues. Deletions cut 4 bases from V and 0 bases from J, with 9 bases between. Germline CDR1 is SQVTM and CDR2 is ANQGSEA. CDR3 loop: CSVGGRLNTEAFF. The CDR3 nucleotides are TGCAGCGTTGGAGGCAGATTGAACACTGAAGCTTTCTTT.

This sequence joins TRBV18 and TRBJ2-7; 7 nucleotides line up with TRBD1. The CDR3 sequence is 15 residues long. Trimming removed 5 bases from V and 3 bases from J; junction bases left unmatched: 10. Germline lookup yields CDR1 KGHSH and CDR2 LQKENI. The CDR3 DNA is TGTGCCAGCTCAACCGCCGAAGGGGGCATCTACGAGCAGTACTTC. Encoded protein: CASSTAEGGIYEQYF.

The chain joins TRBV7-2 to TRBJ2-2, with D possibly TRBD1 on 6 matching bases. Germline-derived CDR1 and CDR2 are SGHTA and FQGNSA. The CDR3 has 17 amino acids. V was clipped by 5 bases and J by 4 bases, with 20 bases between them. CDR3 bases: TGTGCCAGCAGCCAAAACCTAGGGGGTTTGGTCACCGGGGAGCTGTTTTTT. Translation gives CASSQNLGGLVTGELFF. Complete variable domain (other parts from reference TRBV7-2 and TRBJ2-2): GAGVSQSPSNKVTEKGKDVELRCDPISGHTALYWYRQSLGQGLEFLIYFQGNSAPDKSGLPSDRFSAERTGGSVSTLTIQRTQQEDSAVYLCASSQNLGGLVTGELFFGEGSRLTVL.

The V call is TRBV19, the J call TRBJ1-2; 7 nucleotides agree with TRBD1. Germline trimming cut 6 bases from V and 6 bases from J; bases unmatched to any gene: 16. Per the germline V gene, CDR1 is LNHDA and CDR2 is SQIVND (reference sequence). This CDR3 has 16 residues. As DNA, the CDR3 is TGTGCCAGTAGCCGCGACCGGGACAGTTATGCCAATGGCTACACCTTC. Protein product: CASSRDRDSYANGYTF.

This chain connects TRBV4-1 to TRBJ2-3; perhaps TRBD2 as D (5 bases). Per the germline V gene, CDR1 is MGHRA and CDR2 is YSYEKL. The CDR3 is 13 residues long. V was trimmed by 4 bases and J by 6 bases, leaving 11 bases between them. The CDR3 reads CASSLPPGDTQYF. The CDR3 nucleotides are TGCGCCAGCAGCCTGCCGCCGGGGGATACGCAGTATTTT.

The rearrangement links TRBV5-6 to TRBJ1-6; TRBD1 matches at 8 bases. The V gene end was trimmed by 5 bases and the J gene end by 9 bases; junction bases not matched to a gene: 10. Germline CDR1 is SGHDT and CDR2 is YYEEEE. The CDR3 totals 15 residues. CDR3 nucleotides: TGTGCCAGCAGGAAGTTGGACAGGGAGGGTTCACCCCTCCACTTT. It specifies CASRKLDREGSPLHF.

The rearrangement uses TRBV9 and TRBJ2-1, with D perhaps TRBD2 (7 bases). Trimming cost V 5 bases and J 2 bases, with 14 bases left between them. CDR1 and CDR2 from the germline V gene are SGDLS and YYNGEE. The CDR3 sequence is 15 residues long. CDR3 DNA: TGTGCCAGCAGTCCTAGGGGGGGAACCTACAATGAGCAGTTCTTC. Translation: CASSPRGGTYNEQFF.

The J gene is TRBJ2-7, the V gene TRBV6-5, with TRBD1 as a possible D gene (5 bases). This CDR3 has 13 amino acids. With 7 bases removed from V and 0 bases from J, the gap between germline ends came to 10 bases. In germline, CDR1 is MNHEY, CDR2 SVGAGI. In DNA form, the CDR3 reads TGTGCCAGCACCCAGGGTTTCTCCTACGAGCAGTACTTC. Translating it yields CASTQGFSYEQYF.

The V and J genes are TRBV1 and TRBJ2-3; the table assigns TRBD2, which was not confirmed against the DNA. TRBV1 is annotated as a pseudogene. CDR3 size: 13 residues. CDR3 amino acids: CTSSQDLTDTQYF. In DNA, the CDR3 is TGCACCAGCAGCCAAGATCTCACAGATACGCAGTATTTT.

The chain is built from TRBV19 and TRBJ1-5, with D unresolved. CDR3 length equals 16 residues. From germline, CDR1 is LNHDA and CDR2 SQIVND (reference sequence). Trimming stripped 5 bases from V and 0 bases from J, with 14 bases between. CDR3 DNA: TGTGCCAGTAGTTCCCGCAGCGTCTATAGCAATCAGCCCCAGCATTTT. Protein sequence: CASSSRSVYSNQPQHF.

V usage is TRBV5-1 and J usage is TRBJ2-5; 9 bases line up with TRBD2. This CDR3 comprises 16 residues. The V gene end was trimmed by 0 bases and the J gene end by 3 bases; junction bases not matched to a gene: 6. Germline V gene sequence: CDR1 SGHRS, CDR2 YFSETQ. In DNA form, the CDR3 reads TGCGCCAGCAGCTTGGTAGCGGGAGTAGGAAAAGAGACCCAGTACTTC. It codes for CASSLVAGVGKETQYF.